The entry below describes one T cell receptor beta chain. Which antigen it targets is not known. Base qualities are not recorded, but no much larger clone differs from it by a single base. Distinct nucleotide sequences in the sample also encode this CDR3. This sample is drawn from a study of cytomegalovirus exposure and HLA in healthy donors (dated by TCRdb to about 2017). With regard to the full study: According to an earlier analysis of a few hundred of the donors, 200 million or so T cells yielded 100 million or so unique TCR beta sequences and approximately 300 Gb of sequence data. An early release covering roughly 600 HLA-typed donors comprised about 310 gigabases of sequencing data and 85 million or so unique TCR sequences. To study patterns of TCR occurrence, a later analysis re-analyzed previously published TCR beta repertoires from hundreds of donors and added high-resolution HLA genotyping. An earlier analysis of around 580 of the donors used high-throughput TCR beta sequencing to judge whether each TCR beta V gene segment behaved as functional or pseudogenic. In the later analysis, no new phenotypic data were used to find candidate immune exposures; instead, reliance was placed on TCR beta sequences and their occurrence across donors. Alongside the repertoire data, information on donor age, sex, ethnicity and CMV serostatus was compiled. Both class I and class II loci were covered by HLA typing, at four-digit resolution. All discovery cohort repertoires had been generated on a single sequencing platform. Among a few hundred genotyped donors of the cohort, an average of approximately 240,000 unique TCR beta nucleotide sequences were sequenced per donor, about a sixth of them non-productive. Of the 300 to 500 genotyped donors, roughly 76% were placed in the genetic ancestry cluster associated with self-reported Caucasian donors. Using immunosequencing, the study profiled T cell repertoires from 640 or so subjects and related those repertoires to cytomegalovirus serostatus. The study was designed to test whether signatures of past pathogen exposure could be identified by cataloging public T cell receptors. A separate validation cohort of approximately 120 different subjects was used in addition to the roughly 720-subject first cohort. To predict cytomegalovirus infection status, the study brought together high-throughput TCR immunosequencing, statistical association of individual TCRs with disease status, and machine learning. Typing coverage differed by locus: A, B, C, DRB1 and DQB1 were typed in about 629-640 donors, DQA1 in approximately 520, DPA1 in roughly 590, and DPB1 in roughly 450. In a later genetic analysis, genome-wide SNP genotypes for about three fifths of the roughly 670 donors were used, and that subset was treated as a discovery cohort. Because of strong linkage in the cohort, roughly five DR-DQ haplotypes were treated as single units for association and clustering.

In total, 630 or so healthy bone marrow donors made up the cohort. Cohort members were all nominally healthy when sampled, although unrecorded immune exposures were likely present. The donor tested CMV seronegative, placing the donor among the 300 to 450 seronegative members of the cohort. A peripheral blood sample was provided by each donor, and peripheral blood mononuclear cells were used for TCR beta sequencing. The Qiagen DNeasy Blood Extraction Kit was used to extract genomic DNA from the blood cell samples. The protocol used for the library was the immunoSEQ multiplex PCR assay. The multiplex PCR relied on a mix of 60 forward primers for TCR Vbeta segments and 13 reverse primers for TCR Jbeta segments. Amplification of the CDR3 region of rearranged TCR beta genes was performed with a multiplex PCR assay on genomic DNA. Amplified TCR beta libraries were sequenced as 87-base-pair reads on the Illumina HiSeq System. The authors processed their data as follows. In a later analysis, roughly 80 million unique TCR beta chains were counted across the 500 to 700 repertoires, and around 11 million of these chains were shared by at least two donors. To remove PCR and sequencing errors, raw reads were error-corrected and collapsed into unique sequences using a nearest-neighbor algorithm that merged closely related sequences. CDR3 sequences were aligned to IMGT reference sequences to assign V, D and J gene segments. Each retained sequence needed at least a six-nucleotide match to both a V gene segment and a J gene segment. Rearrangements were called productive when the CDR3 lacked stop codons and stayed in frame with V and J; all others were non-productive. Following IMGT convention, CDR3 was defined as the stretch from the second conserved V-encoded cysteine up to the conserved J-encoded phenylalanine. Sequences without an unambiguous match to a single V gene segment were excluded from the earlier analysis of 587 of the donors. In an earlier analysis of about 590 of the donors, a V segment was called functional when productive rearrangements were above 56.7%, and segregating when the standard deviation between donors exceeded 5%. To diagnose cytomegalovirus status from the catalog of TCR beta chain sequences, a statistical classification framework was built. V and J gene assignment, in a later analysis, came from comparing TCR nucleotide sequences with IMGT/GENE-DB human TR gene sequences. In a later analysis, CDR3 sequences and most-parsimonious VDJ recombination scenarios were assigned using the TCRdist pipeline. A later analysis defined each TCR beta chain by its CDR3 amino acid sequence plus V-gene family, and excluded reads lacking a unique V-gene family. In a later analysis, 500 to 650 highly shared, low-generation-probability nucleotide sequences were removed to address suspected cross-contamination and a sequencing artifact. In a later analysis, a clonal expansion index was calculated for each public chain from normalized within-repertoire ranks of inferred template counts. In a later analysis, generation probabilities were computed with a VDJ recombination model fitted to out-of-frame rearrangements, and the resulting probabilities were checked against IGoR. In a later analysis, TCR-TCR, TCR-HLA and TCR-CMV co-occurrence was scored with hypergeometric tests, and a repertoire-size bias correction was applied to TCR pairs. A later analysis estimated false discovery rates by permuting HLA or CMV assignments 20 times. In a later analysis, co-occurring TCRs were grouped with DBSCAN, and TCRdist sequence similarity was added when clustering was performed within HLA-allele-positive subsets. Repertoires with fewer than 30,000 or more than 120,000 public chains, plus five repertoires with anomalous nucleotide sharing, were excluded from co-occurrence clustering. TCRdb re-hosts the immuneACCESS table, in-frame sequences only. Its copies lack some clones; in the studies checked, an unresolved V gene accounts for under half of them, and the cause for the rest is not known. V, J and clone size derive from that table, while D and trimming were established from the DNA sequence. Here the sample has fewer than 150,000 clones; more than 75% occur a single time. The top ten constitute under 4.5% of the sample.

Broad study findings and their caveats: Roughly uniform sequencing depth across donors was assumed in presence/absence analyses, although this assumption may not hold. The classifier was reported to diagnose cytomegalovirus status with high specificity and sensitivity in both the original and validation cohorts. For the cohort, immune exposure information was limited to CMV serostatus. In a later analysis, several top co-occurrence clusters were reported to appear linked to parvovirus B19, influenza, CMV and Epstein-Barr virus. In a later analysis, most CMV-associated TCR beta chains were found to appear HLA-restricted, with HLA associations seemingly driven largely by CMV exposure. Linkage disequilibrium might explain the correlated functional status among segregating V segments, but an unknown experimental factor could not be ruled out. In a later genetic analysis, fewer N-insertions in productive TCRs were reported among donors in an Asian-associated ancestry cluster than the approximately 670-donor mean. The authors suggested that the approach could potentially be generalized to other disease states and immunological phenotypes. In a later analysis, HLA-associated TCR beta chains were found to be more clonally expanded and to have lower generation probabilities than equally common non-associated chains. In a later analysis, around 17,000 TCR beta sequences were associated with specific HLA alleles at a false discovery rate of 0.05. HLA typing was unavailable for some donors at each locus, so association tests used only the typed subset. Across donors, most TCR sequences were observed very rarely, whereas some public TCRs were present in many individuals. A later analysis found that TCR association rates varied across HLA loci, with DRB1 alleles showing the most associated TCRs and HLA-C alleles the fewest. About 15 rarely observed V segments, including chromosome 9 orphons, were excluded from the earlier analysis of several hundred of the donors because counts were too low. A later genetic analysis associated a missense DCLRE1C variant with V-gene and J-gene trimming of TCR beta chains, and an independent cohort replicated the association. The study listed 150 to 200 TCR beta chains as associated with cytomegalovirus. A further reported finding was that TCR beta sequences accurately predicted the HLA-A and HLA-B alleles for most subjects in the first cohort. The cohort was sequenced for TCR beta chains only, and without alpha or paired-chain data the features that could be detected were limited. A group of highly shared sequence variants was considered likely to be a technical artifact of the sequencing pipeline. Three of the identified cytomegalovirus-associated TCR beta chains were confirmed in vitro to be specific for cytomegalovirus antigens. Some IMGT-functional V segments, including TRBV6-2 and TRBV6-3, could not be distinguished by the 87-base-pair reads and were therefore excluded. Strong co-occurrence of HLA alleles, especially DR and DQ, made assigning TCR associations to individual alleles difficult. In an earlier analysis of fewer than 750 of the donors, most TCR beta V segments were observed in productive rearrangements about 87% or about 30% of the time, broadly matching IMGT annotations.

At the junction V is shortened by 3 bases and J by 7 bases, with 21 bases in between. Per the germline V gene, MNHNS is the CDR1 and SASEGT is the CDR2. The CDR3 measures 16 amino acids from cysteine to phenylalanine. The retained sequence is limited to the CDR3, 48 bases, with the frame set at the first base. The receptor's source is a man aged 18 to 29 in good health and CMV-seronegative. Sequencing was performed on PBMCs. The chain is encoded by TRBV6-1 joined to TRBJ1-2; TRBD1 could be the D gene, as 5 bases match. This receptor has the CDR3 CASSDRTVAGLGGYTF. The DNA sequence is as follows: TGTGCCAGCAGTGACCGGACGGTGGCAGGGCTGGGTGGCTACACCTTC.